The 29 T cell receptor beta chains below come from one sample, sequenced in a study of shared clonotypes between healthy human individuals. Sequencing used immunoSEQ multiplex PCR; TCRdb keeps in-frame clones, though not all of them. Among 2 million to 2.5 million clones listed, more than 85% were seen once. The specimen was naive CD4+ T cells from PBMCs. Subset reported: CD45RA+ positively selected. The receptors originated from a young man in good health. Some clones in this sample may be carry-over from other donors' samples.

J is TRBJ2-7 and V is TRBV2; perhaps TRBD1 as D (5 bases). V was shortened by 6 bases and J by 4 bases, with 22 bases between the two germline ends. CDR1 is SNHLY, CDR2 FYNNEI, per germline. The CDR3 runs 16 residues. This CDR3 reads CASRKNKGQGIYEQYF. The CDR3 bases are TGTGCCAGCAGAAAGAATAAGGGGCAGGGTATATACGAGCAGTACTTC. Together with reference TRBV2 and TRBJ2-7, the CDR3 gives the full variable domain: EPEVTQTPSHQVTQMGQEVILRCVPISNHLYFYWYRQILGQKVEFLVSFYNNEISEKSEIFDDQFSVERPDGSNFTLKIRSTKLEDSAMYFCASRKNKGQGIYEQYFGPGTRLTVT.

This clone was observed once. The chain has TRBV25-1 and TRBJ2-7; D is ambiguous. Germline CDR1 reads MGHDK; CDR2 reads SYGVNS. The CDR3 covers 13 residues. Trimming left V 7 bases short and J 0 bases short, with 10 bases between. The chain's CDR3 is CASTSPNSYEQYF. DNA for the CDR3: TGTGCCAGCACTTCACCGAACTCCTACGAGCAGTACTTC.

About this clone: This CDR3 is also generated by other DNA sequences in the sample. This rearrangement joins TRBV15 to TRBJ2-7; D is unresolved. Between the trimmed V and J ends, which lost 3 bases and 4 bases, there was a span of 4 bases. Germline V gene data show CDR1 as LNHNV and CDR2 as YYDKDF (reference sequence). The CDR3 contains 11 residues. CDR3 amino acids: CATSREYEQYF. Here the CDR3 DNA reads TGTGCCACCAGCAGGGAATACGAGCAGTACTTC.

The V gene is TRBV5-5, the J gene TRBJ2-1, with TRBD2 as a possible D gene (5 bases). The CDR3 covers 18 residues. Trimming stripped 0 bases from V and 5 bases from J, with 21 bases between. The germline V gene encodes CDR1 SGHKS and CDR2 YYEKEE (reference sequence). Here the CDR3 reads CASSLGGRGIEGHNEQFF. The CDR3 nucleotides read TGTGCCAGCAGCTTGGGTGGCCGAGGAATTGAGGGCCACAATGAGCAGTTCTTC.

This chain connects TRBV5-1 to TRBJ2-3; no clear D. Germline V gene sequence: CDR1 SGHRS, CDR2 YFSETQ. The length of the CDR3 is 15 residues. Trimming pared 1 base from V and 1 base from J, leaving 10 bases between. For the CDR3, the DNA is TGCGCCAGCAGCTTGCTACAGTCAGGCACAGATACGCAGTATTTT. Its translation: CASSLLQSGTDTQYF. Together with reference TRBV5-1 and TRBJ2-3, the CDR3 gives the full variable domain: KAGVTQTPRYLIKTRGQQVTLSCSPISGHRSVSWYQQTPGQGLQFLFEYFSETQRNKGNFPGRFSGRQFSNSRSEMNVSTLELGDSALYLCASSLLQSGTDTQYFGPGTRLTVL.

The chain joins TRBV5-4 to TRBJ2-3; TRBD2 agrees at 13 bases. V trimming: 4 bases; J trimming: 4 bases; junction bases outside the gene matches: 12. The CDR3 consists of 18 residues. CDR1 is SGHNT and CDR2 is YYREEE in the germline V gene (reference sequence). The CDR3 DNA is TGTGCCAGCAGCGCTCCGGGACTAGCGGGAAGGGCCCCAGATACGCAGTATTTT. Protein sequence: CASSAPGLAGRAPDTQYF.

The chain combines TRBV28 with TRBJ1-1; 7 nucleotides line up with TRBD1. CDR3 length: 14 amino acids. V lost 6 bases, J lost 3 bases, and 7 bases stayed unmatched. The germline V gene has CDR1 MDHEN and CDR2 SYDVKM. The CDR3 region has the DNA TGTGCCAGCAGGAGACAGGGAGGGGACACTGAAGCTTTCTTT. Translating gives CASRRQGGDTEAFF.

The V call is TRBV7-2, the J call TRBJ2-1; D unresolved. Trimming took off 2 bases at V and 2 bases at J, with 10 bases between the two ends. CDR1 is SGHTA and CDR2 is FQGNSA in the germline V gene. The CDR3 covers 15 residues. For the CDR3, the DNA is TGTGCCAGCAGCTTACTGGCAGGCACCTACAATGAGCAGTTCTTC. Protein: CASSLLAGTYNEQFF.

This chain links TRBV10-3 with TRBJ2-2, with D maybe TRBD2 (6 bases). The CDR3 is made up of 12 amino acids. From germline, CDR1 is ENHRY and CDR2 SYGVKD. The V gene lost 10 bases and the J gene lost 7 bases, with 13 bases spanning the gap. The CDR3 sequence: CATGDPNGELFF. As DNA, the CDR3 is TGTGCCACGGGAGACCCTAACGGGGAGCTGTTTTTT.

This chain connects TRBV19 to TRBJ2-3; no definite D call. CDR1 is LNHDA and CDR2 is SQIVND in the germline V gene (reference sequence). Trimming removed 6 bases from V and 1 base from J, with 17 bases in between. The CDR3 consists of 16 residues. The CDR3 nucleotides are TGTGCCAGTAGCCCCAGTCGTAGAAAGGGCACAGATACGCAGTATTTT. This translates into CASSPSRRKGTDTQYF. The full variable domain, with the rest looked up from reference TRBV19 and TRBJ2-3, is DGGITQSPKYLFRKEGQNVTLSCEQNLNHDAMYWYRQDPGQGLRLIYYSQIVNDFQKGDIAEGYSVSREKKESFPLTVTSAQKNPTAFYLCASSPSRRKGTDTQYFGPGTRLTVL.

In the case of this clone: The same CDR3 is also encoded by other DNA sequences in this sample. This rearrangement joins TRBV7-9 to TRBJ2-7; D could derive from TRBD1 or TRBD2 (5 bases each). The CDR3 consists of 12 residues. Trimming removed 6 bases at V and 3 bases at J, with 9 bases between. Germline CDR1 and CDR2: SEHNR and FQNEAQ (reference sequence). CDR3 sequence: CASSRDGYEQYF. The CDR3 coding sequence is TGTGCCAGCAGTCGGGACGGCTACGAGCAGTACTTC. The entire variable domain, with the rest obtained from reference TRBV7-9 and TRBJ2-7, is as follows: DTGVSQNPRHKITKRGQNVTFRCDPISEHNRLYWYRQTLGQGPEFLTYFQNEAQLEKSRLLSDRFSAERPKGSFSTLEIQRTEQGDSAMYLCASSRDGYEQYFGPGTRLTVT.

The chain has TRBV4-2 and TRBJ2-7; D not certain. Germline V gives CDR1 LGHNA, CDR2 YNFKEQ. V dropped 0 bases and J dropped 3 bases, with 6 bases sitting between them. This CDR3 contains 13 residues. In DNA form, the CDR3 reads TGTGCCAGCAGCCAAGATTCCCACTACGAGCAGTACTTC. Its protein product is CASSQDSHYEQYF.

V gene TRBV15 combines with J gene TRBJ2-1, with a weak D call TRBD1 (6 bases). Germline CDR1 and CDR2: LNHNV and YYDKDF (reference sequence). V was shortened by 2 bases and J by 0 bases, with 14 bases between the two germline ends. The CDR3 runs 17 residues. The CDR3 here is CATSRSLGGSSYNEQFF. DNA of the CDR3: TGTGCCACCAGCAGATCGCTTGGGGGCTCCTCCTACAATGAGCAGTTCTTC.

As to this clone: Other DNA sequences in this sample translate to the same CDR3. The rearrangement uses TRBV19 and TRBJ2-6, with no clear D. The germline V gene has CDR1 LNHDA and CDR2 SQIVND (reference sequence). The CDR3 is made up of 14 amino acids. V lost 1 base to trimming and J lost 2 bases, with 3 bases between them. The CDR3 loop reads CASSIGAGANVLTF. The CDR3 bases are TGTGCCAGTAGTATAGGGGCTGGGGCCAACGTCCTGACTTTC.

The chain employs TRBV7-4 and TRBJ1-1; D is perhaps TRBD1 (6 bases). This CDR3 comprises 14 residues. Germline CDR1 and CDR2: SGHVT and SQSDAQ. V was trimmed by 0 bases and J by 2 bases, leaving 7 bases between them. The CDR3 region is CASSLAQGNTEAFF. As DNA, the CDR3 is TGTGCCAGCAGCTTAGCACAGGGTAACACTGAAGCTTTCTTT.

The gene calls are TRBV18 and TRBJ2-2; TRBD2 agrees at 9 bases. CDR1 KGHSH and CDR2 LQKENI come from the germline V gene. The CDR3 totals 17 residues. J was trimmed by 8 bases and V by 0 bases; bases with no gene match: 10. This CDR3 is CASSPPGLAGRMGELFF. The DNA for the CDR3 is TGTGCCAGCTCACCACCGGGGCTAGCGGGACGGATGGGGGAGCTGTTTTTT.

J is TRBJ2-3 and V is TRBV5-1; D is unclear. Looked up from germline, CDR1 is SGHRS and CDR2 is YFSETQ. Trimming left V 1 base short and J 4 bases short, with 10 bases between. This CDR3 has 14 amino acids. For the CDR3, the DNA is TGCGCCAGCAGCTTGTCGTGGCCCTCAGATACGCAGTATTTT. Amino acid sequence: CASSLSWPSDTQYF.

The CDR3 sequence is CASSSGARLGYEQYF. The CDR3 DNA follows: TGTGCCAGCAGTTCAGGGGCCCGACTGGGCTACGAGCAGTACTTC. This chain connects TRBV28 to TRBJ2-7, with D possibly being TRBD1 (6 bases). The ends were cut back, 4 bases at V and 3 bases at J, with 16 bases in the middle. CDR1 is MDHEN, CDR2 SYDVKM, per germline. The CDR3 loop spans 15 amino acids.

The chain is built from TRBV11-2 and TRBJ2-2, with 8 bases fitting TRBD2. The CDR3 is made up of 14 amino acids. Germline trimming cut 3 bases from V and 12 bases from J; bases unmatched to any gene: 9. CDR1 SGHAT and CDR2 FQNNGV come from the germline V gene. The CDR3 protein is CASSFPGRGVQLFF. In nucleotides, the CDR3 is TGTGCCAGCAGCTTCCCCGGGAGGGGGGTTCAGCTGTTTTTT.

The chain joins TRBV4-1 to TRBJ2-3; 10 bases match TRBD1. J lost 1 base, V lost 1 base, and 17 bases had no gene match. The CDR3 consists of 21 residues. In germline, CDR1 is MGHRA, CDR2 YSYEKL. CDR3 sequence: CASSQAFNPFSGTGGTDTQYF. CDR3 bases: TGCGCCAGCAGCCAAGCATTCAACCCTTTCTCCGGGACAGGGGGCACAGATACGCAGTATTTT.

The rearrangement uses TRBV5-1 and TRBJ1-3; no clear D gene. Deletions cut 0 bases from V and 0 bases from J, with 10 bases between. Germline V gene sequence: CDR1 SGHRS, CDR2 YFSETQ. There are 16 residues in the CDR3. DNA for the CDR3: TGCGCCAGCAGCTTGGGTGGTATTACCTCTGGAAACACCATATATTTT. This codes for CASSLGGITSGNTIYF. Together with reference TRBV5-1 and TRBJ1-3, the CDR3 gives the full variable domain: KAGVTQTPRYLIKTRGQQVTLSCSPISGHRSVSWYQQTPGQGLQFLFEYFSETQRNKGNFPGRFSGRQFSNSRSEMNVSTLELGDSALYLCASSLGGITSGNTIYFGEGSWLTVV.

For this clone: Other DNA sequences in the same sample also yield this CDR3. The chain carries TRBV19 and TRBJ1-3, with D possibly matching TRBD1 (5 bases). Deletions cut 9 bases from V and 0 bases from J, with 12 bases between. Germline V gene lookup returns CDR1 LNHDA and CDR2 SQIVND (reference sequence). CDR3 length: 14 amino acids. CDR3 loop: CASRDGSSGNTIYF. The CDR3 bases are TGTGCCAGCCGGGACGGCAGCTCTGGAAACACCATATATTTT.

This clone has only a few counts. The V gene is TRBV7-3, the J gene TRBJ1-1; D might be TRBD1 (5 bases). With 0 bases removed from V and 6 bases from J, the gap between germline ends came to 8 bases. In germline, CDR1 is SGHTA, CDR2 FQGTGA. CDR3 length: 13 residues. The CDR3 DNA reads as TGTGCCAGCAGCTTAACGCAGGGTGCTGAAGCTTTCTTT. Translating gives CASSLTQGAEAFF.

This chain's CDR3 is CASSPTESANQPQHF. The CDR3 nucleotides are TGTGCCAGCTCACCCACAGAAAGCGCAAATCAGCCCCAGCATTTT. The chain couples TRBV18 to TRBJ1-5; no clear D gene. The germline gives CDR1 KGHSH, CDR2 LQKENI. Trimming cost V 3 bases and J 4 bases, with 13 bases left between them. This CDR3 spans 15 amino acids.

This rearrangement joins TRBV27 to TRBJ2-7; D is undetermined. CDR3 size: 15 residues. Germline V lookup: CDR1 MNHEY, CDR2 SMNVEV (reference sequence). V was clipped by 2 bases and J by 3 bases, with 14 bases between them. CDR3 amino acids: CASSLPSRHYYEQYF. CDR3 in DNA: TGTGCCAGCAGTTTACCCAGCCGACACTACTACGAGCAGTACTTC.

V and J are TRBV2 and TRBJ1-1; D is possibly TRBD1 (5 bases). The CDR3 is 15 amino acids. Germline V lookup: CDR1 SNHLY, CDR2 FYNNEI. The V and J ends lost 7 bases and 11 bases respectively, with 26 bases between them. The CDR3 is CASTEGHRDVSPAFF. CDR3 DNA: TGTGCCAGCACCGAGGGGCACCGAGACGTAAGTCCGGCTTTCTTT.

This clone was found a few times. The CDR3 DNA reads as TGTGCCAGCAGTTCCGCCGGACTAGCGGGAACGTACGAGCAGTACTTC. The encoded protein is CASSSAGLAGTYEQYF. The rearrangement joins TRBV28 to TRBJ2-7, with TRBD2 matching over 12 bases. J was trimmed by 4 bases and V by 4 bases; bases with no gene match: 8. Germline CDR1 MDHEN, CDR2 SYDVKM. This CDR3 is built from 16 residues.

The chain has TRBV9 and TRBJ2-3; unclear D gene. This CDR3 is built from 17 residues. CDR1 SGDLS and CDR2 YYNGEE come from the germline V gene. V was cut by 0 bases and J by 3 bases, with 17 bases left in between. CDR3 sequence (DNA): TGTGCCAGCAGCGTAGCCCCCGCAGGAGTTGGAACAGATACGCAGTATTTT. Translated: CASSVAPAGVGTDTQYF.

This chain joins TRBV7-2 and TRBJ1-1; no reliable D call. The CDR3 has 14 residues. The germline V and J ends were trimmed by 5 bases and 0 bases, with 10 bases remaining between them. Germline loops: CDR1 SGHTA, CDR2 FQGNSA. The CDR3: CASSPVVMNTEAFF. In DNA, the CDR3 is TGTGCCAGCAGCCCCGTAGTAATGAACACTGAAGCTTTCTTT.